This is a list of T cell receptor beta chains from one sample in a study of shared clonotypes between healthy human individuals. Data came from immunoSEQ multiplex PCR; TCRdb stores just in-frame clones and leaves some out. The sample includes about 1.5 million clones, roughly 96% of them seen just once. The specimen was naive CD4+ T cells sorted from blood. Receptors were obtained from a man aged 25 to 45 in good health. Each CDR3 is given with its conserved first and last residue. The D gene is left open where the match is weak. Clone size is not always given. Where it is, it says once, few, many or a class for expanded clones.

v_gene	j_gene	d_gene	abundance	CDR3nt	CDR3aa
TRBV12-5	TRBJ2-1	TRBD2	once	TGTGCTAGTGGTTTGGTATTGGGACTAGGGGGTGAGCAGTTCTTC	CASGLVLGLGGEQFF
TRBV5-4	TRBJ2-3	TRBD2	NA	TGTGCCAGCAGCTTGGAACTAGCGGGCACAGATACGCAGTATTTT	CASSLELAGTDTQYF
TRBV11-2	TRBJ1-2	TRBD1	NA	TGTGCCAGCAGCTTACGGACAGGCGGACTATCCTACTATGGCTACACCTTC	CASSLRTGGLSYYGYTF
TRBV19	TRBJ2-7	NA	NA	TGTGCCAGTAGTCCCAGCCCGACAGTGAGCTCCTACGAGCAGTACTTC	CASSPSPTVSSYEQYF
TRBV5-1	TRBJ2-2	NA	NA	TGCGCCAGCAGCCCCCTGGGGAACACCGGGGAGCTGTTTTTT	CASSPLGNTGELFF
TRBV28	TRBJ1-5	NA	NA	TGTGCCAGCAGTTTATTCGTTGACAATCAGCCCCAGCATTTT	CASSLFVDNQPQHF
TRBV30	TRBJ2-2	NA	NA	TGTGCCTGGAGTGTGGGCGCGAACACCGGGGAGCTGTTTTTT	CAWSVGANTGELFF
TRBV28	TRBJ2-7	TRBD1	once	TGTGCCAGCAGGGCCACAGGGGTGGGTTACGAGCAGTACTTC	CASRATGVGYEQYF
TRBV10-3	TRBJ1-2	NA	NA	TGTGCCATCACCGAGGGAGCTACTAACTATGGCTACACCTTC	CAITEGATNYGYTF
TRBV11-3	TRBJ2-5	TRBD2	once	TGTGCCAGCAGCTTGGGAGCGGGAGGAGAGACCCAGTACTTC	CASSLGAGGETQYF
TRBV19	TRBJ2-6	TRBD1	NA	TGTGCCAGTAGGGGGACAGGGGGAAGCTCTGGGGCCAACGTCCTGACTTTC	CASRGTGGSSGANVLTF
TRBV29-1	TRBJ2-7	NA	NA	TGCAGCGTCCGTCGGACACCCCAAACTAACGAGCAGTACTTC	CSVRRTPQTNEQYF
TRBV5-1	TRBJ2-1	TRBD2	NA	TGCGCCAGCAGCTCGGGACTAGCGGGTATAGACAATGAGCAGTTCTTC	CASSSGLAGIDNEQFF
TRBV11-2	TRBJ2-1	NA	once	TGTGCCAGCAGCTCAAGGACAGACTCGGGAGAGCAGTTCTTC	CASSSRTDSGEQFF
TRBV7-3	TRBJ2-1	NA	NA	TGTGCCAGCAGCTTAATTGCGGGACTGGGCCTCAATGAGCAGTTCTTC	CASSLIAGLGLNEQFF
TRBV18	TRBJ2-5	TRBD1	NA	TGTGCCAGCTCACCGCTTCCGGGACAGGGGTTTTTAGAGACCCAGTACTTC	CASSPLPGQGFLETQYF
TRBV28	TRBJ1-2	NA	NA	TGTGCCAGCCATTCAGAGCGTCCTAACTATGGCTACACCTTC	CASHSERPNYGYTF
TRBV7-2	TRBJ2-7	NA	once	TGTGCCAGCACCCGCCCACCGTACTACGAGCAGTACTTC	CASTRPPYYEQYF
TRBV13	TRBJ1-4	NA	NA	TGTGCCAGCAGCTTAGCGACAGAAGAAAAACTGTTTTTT	CASSLATEEKLFF
TRBV13	TRBJ2-2	NA	NA	TGTGCCAGCAGCTCCAGTAGCGGCCCGGCCGTTTGGAGGGGCACCGGGGAGCTGTTTTTT	CASSSSSGPAVWRGTGELFF
TRBV7-8	TRBJ1-5	TRBD1	NA	TGTGCCAGCAGCCAAAGACAGGGTGGGGCCGCGTTAGATTATCAGCCCCAGCATTTT	CASSQRQGGAALDYQPQHF
TRBV5-4	TRBJ2-7	TRBD2	NA	TGTGCCAGCAGCTCCCCTCACGCGGGAGCCCACGAGCAGTACTTC	CASSSPHAGAHEQYF
TRBV5-1	TRBJ1-2	TRBD1	NA	TGCGCCAGCACCCCGACAGGGGGAAACTATGGCTACACCTTC	CASTPTGGNYGYTF
TRBV28	TRBJ2-3	NA	NA	TGTGCCACTAAAAACCCGCGATGGCAGTATTTT	CATKNPRWQYF
TRBV18	TRBJ2-6	TRBD2	NA	TGTGCCAGCTCACCTTGGACTAGCGGGAGTAGTACTGGGGCCAACGTCCTGACTTTC	CASSPWTSGSSTGANVLTF
TRBV18	TRBJ2-3	TRBD2	NA	TGTGCCAGCTCACCCCCGGGACTAGCGGGGACAGATACGCAGTATTTT	CASSPPGLAGTDTQYF
TRBV7-2	TRBJ1-2	NA	NA	TGTGCCAGCAGCCGCGAGACAGGAAACTATGGCTACACCTTC	CASSRETGNYGYTF
TRBV7-6	TRBJ2-7	NA	NA	TGTGCCAGCAGCTTAGCGGGGGACATCTCCTACGAGCAGTACTTC	CASSLAGDISYEQYF
TRBV7-6	TRBJ2-3	TRBD1	NA	TGTGCCAGCAGCTTACAGCCGGGACAGGGCACAGATACGCAGTATTTT	CASSLQPGQGTDTQYF
TRBV5-1	TRBJ2-3	NA	NA	TGCGCCAGCAGCCCACAGGGAAGCACAGATACGCAGTATTTT	CASSPQGSTDTQYF
TRBV27	TRBJ2-1	TRBD2	NA	TGTGCCAGCAGTTTAACTAGCGAGGGCTACAATGAGCAGTTCTTC	CASSLTSEGYNEQFF
TRBV28	TRBJ1-2	NA	NA	TGTGCCAGCAGTTTCGGCAGGGCAACCTATGGCTACACCTTC	CASSFGRATYGYTF
TRBV19	TRBJ1-2	NA	once	TGTGCCAGTAGTATTCGGTCCCGGATCCGGTACGGCTACACCTTC	CASSIRSRIRYGYTF
TRBV7-8	TRBJ2-5	TRBD2	NA	TGTGCCAGCAGCTTATCTCTAGCGGGAGTCGTTCGGGAGACCCAGTACTTC	CASSLSLAGVVRETQYF
TRBV2	TRBJ1-2	NA	NA	TGTGCCAGCAGTTGGACTCCGTATAACTATGGCTACACCTTC	CASSWTPYNYGYTF
TRBV9	TRBJ2-1	TRBD1	NA	TGTGCCAGCAGCCCCGGGACAGCCACCTACAATGAGCAGTTCTTC	CASSPGTATYNEQFF
TRBV9	TRBJ2-7	TRBD1	NA	TGTGCCAGCAGCGTAGGAACAGGGGTCTCCTACGAGCAGTACTTC	CASSVGTGVSYEQYF
TRBV14	TRBJ1-1	NA	NA	TGTGCCAGCAGCCAAAATAAGCTTCCCAACACTGAAGCTTTCTTT	CASSQNKLPNTEAFF
TRBV7-8	TRBJ2-7	NA	NA	TGTGCCAGCAGCTTCCTCCGGGATTACGAGCAGTACTTC	CASSFLRDYEQYF
TRBV5-4	TRBJ2-7	TRBD2	NA	TGTGCCAGCAGCTTGGAGCTAGCGGCGGCCTACGAGCAGTACTTC	CASSLELAAAYEQYF
TRBV9	TRBJ2-1	TRBD2	NA	TGTGCCAGCAGCGTCAGAGGCCAGCCCAAGACTAGCGGGAGTCGAACCGAGCAGTTCTTC	CASSVRGQPKTSGSRTEQFF
TRBV6-6	TRBJ2-7	NA	NA	TGTGCCAGCATGGGCAGGGCCTACGAGCAGTACTTC	CASMGRAYEQYF
TRBV7-9	TRBJ2-1	NA	NA	TGTGCCAGCAGCTTAGGACTAGTTTTCTACAATGAGCAGTTCTTC	CASSLGLVFYNEQFF
TRBV19	TRBJ2-7	TRBD2	NA	TGTGCCAGTAGTATTAGCGGGGGCACCTACGAGCAGTACTTC	CASSISGGTYEQYF
TRBV19	TRBJ2-7	NA	NA	TGTGCCAGTAGTATCCGGACAGCCTCTGGGTACGAGCAGTACTTC	CASSIRTASGYEQYF
TRBV7-6	TRBJ1-5	TRBD1	NA	TGTGCCAGCAGCCGACAGGGCGGCAATCAGCCCCAGCATTTT	CASSRQGGNQPQHF
TRBV7-2	TRBJ2-2	TRBD1	once	TGTGCCAGCAGCCGTGACAGGGCCGGGGAGCTGTTTTTT	CASSRDRAGELFF
TRBV7-2	TRBJ2-5	TRBD2	NA	TGTGCCAGCAGACCGACTAGCGGGAGACAGGAGACCCAGTACTTC	CASRPTSGRQETQYF
TRBV11-2	TRBJ2-5	TRBD2	NA	TGTGCCAGCAGCTACTACCCCGGACTAGCGGGAGTGATAGAGACCCAGTACTTC	CASSYYPGLAGVIETQYF
TRBV9	TRBJ2-5	NA	NA	TGTGCCAGCAGCGTAGGGACTCGAGGGGAGACCCAGTACTTC	CASSVGTRGETQYF
TRBV5-5	TRBJ1-2	NA	NA	TGTGCCAGCAGCGATGACGGCACCTATGGCTACACCTTC	CASSDDGTYGYTF
TRBV7-2	TRBJ1-5	NA	NA	TGTGCCAGCAGCTTAGCTGGGGGACAGCCCCAGCATTTT	CASSLAGGQPQHF
TRBV27	TRBJ2-1	TRBD2	NA	TGTGCCAGCAGTCACTTTAGCGGGAGCTCCTACAATGAGCAGTTCTTC	CASSHFSGSSYNEQFF
TRBV14	TRBJ1-2	NA	NA	TGTGCCAGCAGCCCGGGCCGGACGAGAGGCTACACCTTC	CASSPGRTRGYTF